This TCR beta chain was profiled in a study of human CD8 memory T cell subsets. The CDR3 covers 13 residues. CDR1 and CDR2 from the germline V gene are SGHRS and YFSETQ. The authors obtained RNA from duplicate vials, each holding more than 120,000 sorted CD8+ T cells, for every subset. Libraries targeted TCR beta using 5' RACE with UMIs. TCRdb reprocessed the 5' RACE reads and reports one entry per CDR3 protein, with no DNA. The ten most abundant clones cover more than 20% of a sample with 7,000 or so distinct CDR3 sequences. The receptor comes from a human donor in good health. The sample taken for sequencing was CD8+ stem-like memory T cells (TSCM and TCM) sorted from PBMCs. The subset here: stem-like memory CD8 T cells (TSTEM), CCR7+ PD-1- TIGIT-. The chain carries TRBV5-1 and TRBJ2-1. The CDR3 protein is CASSLELPNEQFF.